These 21 T cell receptor beta chains came from one sample sequenced in a study of OX40 agonist ivuxolimab in advanced cancers. Receptor amplification or capture employed the immunoSEQ multiplex PCR assay. TCRdb took over this immuneACCESS table, retaining in-frame rearrangements with V and J assigned. Such tables are incomplete; in checked studies, under half of the missing clones stem from an unresolved V gene, and the remainder is unexplained. The sample includes about 48,000 clones, with around 84% observed a single time. The ten largest clones represent 1.1% of the sample. The material sequenced was CD4+ or CD8+ T cells sorted from blood, taken in a trial of the OX40 agonist ivuxolimab. Every receptor here comes from an adult with an advanced solid tumor such as melanoma, head and neck, liver or kidney cancer.

The sample holds a few counts of this clone. This chain joins TRBV9 and TRBJ2-5, with unresolved D. Per the germline V gene, CDR1 is SGDLS and CDR2 is YYNGEE. Trimming cost V 0 bases and J 2 bases, with 8 bases left between them. The CDR3 loop spans 14 amino acids. The CDR3 loop reads CASSVGAVQETQYF. The CDR3 DNA reads as TGTGCCAGCAGCGTAGGGGCCGTGCAAGAGACCCAGTACTTC.

V is TRBV29-1 and J is TRBJ1-3; no reliable D call. This CDR3 has 12 amino acids. Germline CDR1 SQVTM, CDR2 ANQGSEA. Trimming shortened V by 1 base and J by 12 bases, and 13 bases separated the two germline ends. In nucleotides, the CDR3 is TGCAGCGTTGAAGTAAATGGAGACATCATATATTTT. Its protein is CSVEVNGDIIYF.

The J gene is TRBJ1-4, the V gene TRBV4-1; TRBD1 matches at 8 bases. The germline CDR1 and CDR2 sequences are MGHRA and YSYEKL. V dropped 0 bases and J dropped 0; count of bases not matched to a gene: 6. There are 18 residues in the CDR3. CDR3 bases: TGCGCCAGCAGCCAAGAACCTCTGACAGGGGCAACTAATGAAAAACTGTTTTTT. This gives the protein CASSQEPLTGATNEKLFF.

About this clone itself: Other DNA sequences of this sample code for an identical CDR3. V is TRBV4-3 and J is TRBJ2-5; either TRBD1 or TRBD2 may supply D (5 bases each). V was clipped by 1 base and J by 0 bases, with 6 bases between them. The CDR3 consists of 14 residues. Germline CDR1 LGHNA, CDR2 YSLEER. In DNA form, the CDR3 reads TGCGCCAGCAGCCAAGGAGGGGACCAAGAGACCCAGTACTTC. It encodes CASSQGGDQETQYF.

This chain links TRBV6-5 with TRBJ1-1; 7 bases match TRBD1. Germline V CDR1 and CDR2: MNHEY, SVGAGI. The CDR3 loop spans 15 amino acids. With V trimmed by 5 bases and J by 4 bases, 10 bases remained unmatched. The CDR3 DNA reads TGTGCCAGCAGTAGAGGTAGCAGGGGGTTCACTGAAGCTTTCTTT. Its protein is CASSRGSRGFTEAFF.

J is TRBJ1-5 and V is TRBV19, with 7 nucleotides matching TRBD1. CDR1 is LNHDA, CDR2 SQIVND, per germline (reference sequence). Germline trimming cut 7 bases from V and 4 bases from J; bases unmatched to any gene: 7. CDR3 length: 14 amino acids. CDR3 nucleotide sequence: TGTGCCAGTACCCCGACAGGGCGAAATCAGCCCCAGCATTTT. It yields the protein CASTPTGRNQPQHF.

The chain recombines TRBV5-5 with TRBJ2-5; D unclear. Trimming shortened V by 4 bases and J by 4 bases, and 14 bases separated the two germline ends. Germline V gene data show CDR1 as SGHKS and CDR2 as YYEKEE (reference sequence). The CDR3 is 14 amino acids. Here the CDR3 reads CASSPMVSVETQYF. The CDR3 nucleotides are TGTGCCAGCAGCCCCATGGTGTCGGTAGAGACCCAGTACTTC.

The chain recombines TRBV4-3 with TRBJ2-1, with TRBD2 matching 8 bases. The CDR3 length is 15 residues. Germline CDR1 LGHNA, CDR2 YSLEER. The J segment lost 6 bases and the V segment lost 4 bases, leaving 8 bases of the junction unmatched. As DNA, the CDR3 is TGCGCCAGCAGCCTTGGGGGACTAGACACCAATGAGCAGTTCTTC. Translating gives CASSLGGLDTNEQFF.

The rearrangement links TRBV11-3 to TRBJ2-5; 7 bases are a match to TRBD1. CDR3 length: 13 amino acids. Unmatched junction bases numbered 2, after V lost 0 bases and J lost 7 bases. Germline V lookup: CDR1 SGHNT, CDR2 YENEEA. CDR3 nucleotide sequence: TGTGCCAGCAGCTTAGACCCAGGGGGGACCCAGTACTTC. It codes for CASSLDPGGTQYF.

The chain carries TRBV9 and TRBJ1-3; D not certain. Trimming shortened V by 0 bases and J by 0 bases, and 7 bases separated the two germline ends. The CDR3 runs 15 residues. CDR1 SGDLS and CDR2 YYNGEE come from the germline V gene. CDR3 sequence: CASSVGPFSGNTIYF. The DNA of the CDR3 is TGTGCCAGCAGCGTAGGACCGTTCTCTGGAAACACCATATATTTT.

The chain joins TRBV28 to TRBJ2-3, with unresolved D. Trimming removed 5 bases from V and 2 bases from J, with 8 bases in between. The CDR3 is 13 residues long. Looked up from germline, CDR1 is MDHEN and CDR2 is SYDVKM. For the CDR3, the DNA is TGTGCCAGCAGTGTAGGACCCACAGATACGCAGTATTTT. It is translated as CASSVGPTDTQYF.

This chain uses TRBV5-4 with TRBJ2-2, with TRBD2 matching over 10 bases. CDR3 length equals 13 residues. Germline V gene sequence: CDR1 SGHNT, CDR2 YYREEE (reference sequence). V lost 6 bases and J lost 7; bases outside the gene matches: 3. This CDR3 is CASKAGGVGELFF. In DNA form, the CDR3 reads TGTGCCAGCAAAGCGGGAGGGGTCGGGGAGCTGTTTTTT.

This rearrangement joins TRBV27 to TRBJ1-3; unclear D gene. Germline values: CDR1 MNHEY, CDR2 SMNVEV (reference sequence). V was pared by 5 bases and J by 0 bases, with 5 bases between. The CDR3 sequence is 13 residues long. The CDR3 protein is CASSQNSGNTIYF. The CDR3 bases are TGTGCCAGCAGTCAGAACTCTGGAAACACCATATATTTT.

The gene calls are TRBV27 and TRBJ2-3; TRBD1 might be the D (5 bases). Trimming removed 4 bases from V and 5 bases from J, with 16 bases in between. The CDR3 totals 15 residues. Germline V gene sequence: CDR1 MNHEY, CDR2 SMNVEV (reference sequence). The CDR3 DNA reads TGTGCCAGCAGTTCCCAGGGTGTTGTAATAGATACGCAGTATTTT. It encodes CASSSQGVVIDTQYF.

The V gene is TRBV2, the J gene TRBJ2-7, with 10 bases fitting TRBD2. V lost 6 bases to trimming and J lost 4 bases; unmatched junction nucleotides: 9. In germline, CDR1 is SNHLY, CDR2 FYNNEI. The CDR3 spans 15 residues. DNA of the CDR3: TGTGCCAGCAGAGGAACTAGCGGGAAGGGTTACGAGCAGTACTTC. This translates into CASRGTSGKGYEQYF.

This CDR3 is CASSPFGELFF. The CDR3, as DNA: TGTGCCAGCAGCCCCTTCGGGGAGCTGTTTTTT. The chain recombines TRBV7-8 with TRBJ2-2, with no clear D. Deletions cut 5 bases from V and 7 bases from J, with 5 bases between. CDR3 length: 11 amino acids. Germline CDR1 is SGHVS and CDR2 is FQNEAQ.

The V call is TRBV5-4, the J call TRBJ2-6; TRBD2 agrees at 10 bases. The J segment lost 2 bases and the V segment lost 0 bases, leaving 5 bases of the junction unmatched. The V gene's germline CDR1 is SGHNT and CDR2 YYREEE (reference sequence). CDR3 length: 18 amino acids. The CDR3 reads CASSLASGRAPGANVLTF. The CDR3 DNA reads TGTGCCAGCAGCTTGGCGAGCGGGAGGGCCCCTGGGGCCAACGTCCTGACTTTC. Complete variable domain (other parts from reference TRBV5-4 and TRBJ2-6): ETGVTQSPTHLIKTRGQQVTLRCSSQSGHNTVSWYQQALGQGPQFIFQYYREEENGRGNFPPRFSGLQFPNYSSELNVNALELDDSALYLCASSLASGRAPGANVLTFGAGSRLTVL.

The chain employs TRBV7-9 and TRBJ1-2; 7 bases line up with TRBD1. The CDR3 extends over 14 amino acids. The trim removed 5 bases at V and 4 bases at J, leaving 7 bases unmatched. Germline V gene data show CDR1 as SEHNR and CDR2 as FQNEAQ (reference sequence). This CDR3 is CASSETGTVYGYTF. The CDR3 DNA follows: TGTGCCAGCAGCGAGACGGGGACAGTCTATGGCTACACCTTC.

There are a few counts of this clone. This chain connects TRBV21-1 to TRBJ2-2; TRBD1 was called by the table and not checked on the DNA. TRBV21-1 is designated a pseudogene. This CDR3 region has 17 residues. Here the CDR3 reads CASSKEDRGTRAGELFF. The CDR3 DNA follows: TGTGCCAGCAGCAAAGAGGACAGGGGGACGAGAGCCGGGGAGCTGTTTTTT.

The V and J genes are TRBV7-2 and TRBJ2-3, with D possibly being TRBD2 (5 bases). This CDR3 region has 14 residues. Looked up from germline, CDR1 is SGHTA and CDR2 is FQGNSA. With 0 bases removed from V and 6 bases from J, the gap between germline ends came to 10 bases. CDR3 residues: CASSLAQRSDTQYF. CDR3 sequence (DNA): TGTGCCAGCAGCTTAGCGCAGCGGTCGGATACGCAGTATTTT.

This chain uses TRBV10-3 with TRBJ1-1; a possible D gene is TRBD1 (5 bases). Germline assignment: CDR1 ENHRY and CDR2 SYGVKD. V was clipped by 10 bases and J by 3 bases, with 12 bases between them. CDR3 length equals 12 residues. CDR3 DNA: TGTGCCACCGGGAGGGGCGACACTGAAGCTTTCTTT. This codes for CATGRGDTEAFF.